These 5 T cell receptor beta chains came from one sample sequenced in a study of PD-1 blockade in classical Hodgkin lymphoma. Each of the patients experienced relapse following autologous stem cell transplantation, and their brentuximab vedotin exposure differed. Profiled with immunoSEQ multiplex PCR; TCRdb holds only in-frame clones, not every one. This table holds 130,000 to 150,000 clones, just under 80% found once. The source was peripheral blood mononuclear cells (PBMCs), collected before the second cycle of nivolumab. The source of these receptors is a human donor with classical Hodgkin lymphoma.

The V call is TRBV27, the J call TRBJ1-2; no clear D. Per the germline V gene, CDR1 is MNHEY and CDR2 is SMNVEV (reference sequence). The ends were cut back, 2 bases at V and 3 bases at J, with 13 bases in the middle. The CDR3 consists of 15 residues. CDR3 coding DNA: TGTGCCAGCAGTTTAAGAACAGCCGAGGACTATGGCTACACCTTC. Protein sequence: CASSLRTAEDYGYTF.

In its sample, this clone was seen a few times. The CDR3 sequence: CSVAGNSGNTIYF. As DNA, the CDR3 is TGCAGCGTTGCGGGCAACTCTGGAAACACCATATATTTT. V is TRBV29-1 and J is TRBJ1-3; D ambiguous. Trimming stripped 4 bases from V and 0 bases from J, with 7 bases between. The CDR3 is 13 residues long. Germline V gives CDR1 SQVTM, CDR2 ANQGSEA.

The V and J genes are TRBV28 and TRBJ2-1, with D possibly matching TRBD2 (6 bases). The germline CDR1 and CDR2 sequences are MDHEN and SYDVKM. CDR3 length: 13 residues. Trimming removed 6 bases from V and 5 bases from J, with 11 bases in between. The CDR3 protein is CASRLGLDNEQFF. CDR3 sequence (DNA): TGTGCCAGCAGATTGGGACTGGACAATGAGCAGTTCTTC.

The table lists this clone with many counts. The chain joins TRBV6-5 to TRBJ1-2, with D unresolved. The length of the CDR3 is 14 residues. Germline V CDR1 and CDR2: MNHEY, SVGAGI. V dropped 0 bases and J dropped 4 bases, with 9 bases sitting between them. The chain's CDR3 is CASSYSYSTYGYTF. Here the CDR3 DNA reads TGTGCCAGCAGTTACTCATACAGTACCTATGGCTACACCTTC.

This clone is medium-sized in the sample. Other DNA sequences from this sample encode an identical CDR3 as well. The chain employs TRBV19 and TRBJ2-3; D remains unclear. This CDR3 comprises 12 residues. CDR1 and CDR2 from the germline V gene are LNHDA and SQIVND (reference sequence). Trimming shortened V by 4 bases and J by 4 bases, and 6 bases separated the two germline ends. The CDR3 region is CASSTGPDTQYF. Here the CDR3 DNA reads TGTGCCAGTAGTACCGGACCAGATACGCAGTATTTT.